The table lists the clone carrying this T cell receptor beta chain with a few counts. Its antigen is unknown. Unique molecular identifiers were incorporated into the prepared TCRbeta library. Each CDR3 protein is one row after TCRdb ran MiXCR on the PCR reads. This sample yields some 440,000 distinct CDR3 sequences, of which under 20% are seen a single time; under 30% belongs to the top ten. Germline values: CDR1 SGHRS, CDR2 YFSETQ. The CDR3 length is 14 residues. Between the trimmed V and J ends, which lost 3 bases and 2 bases, there was a span of 8 bases. The data stem from a study of T-cell reconstitution after alpha-beta-depleted transplantation in children. Study-level results: Several hundred expanded graft clones reportedly supplied alpha-beta T cells about two months after transplant. Some patients' high day-60 TCRbeta diversity was attributed to recipient cells surviving conditioning. At the one-year point after transplant, T-cell counts and TCRbeta diversity were found to come mostly from T cells that had been newly produced.

This clonotype was obtained from a boy under two years old who had a stem cell transplant for Wiskott-Aldrich syndrome, so the T cells may come from the graft donor. The V and J genes are TRBV5-1 and TRBJ2-2; no definite D call. The source material was PBMCs, mostly from graft donor cells, sampled 360 days after TCRalphabeta/CD19-depleted stem cell transplant. CDR3 coding DNA: TGCGCCAGCAGCTCGAGGCGTAACACCGGGGAGCTGTTTTTT. Its protein is CASSSRRNTGELFF.